These 21 T cell receptor beta chains were sequenced from one sample in a study of metastatic and nonmetastatic thyroid tumors. Treatment of any kind had been given to no patient before thyroid surgery. TCRdb redid the clone calls on the PCR reads using MiXCR. Of 50,000 or so clones in the sample, 22% were seen once. The specimen was blood. These receptors were taken from a male donor with papillary thyroid cancer or a benign thyroid nodule (not recorded which). Some clones in this sample may be carry-over from other donors' samples.

This clone was detected a few times. The chain links TRBV11-3 to TRBJ2-5; D tentatively fits TRBD1 or TRBD2 (5 bases each). V was pared by 3 bases and J by 3 bases, with 17 bases between. CDR1 is SGHNT and CDR2 is YENEEA in the germline V gene. This CDR3 is built from 16 residues. This CDR3 reads CASSLGTGPAEETQYF. CDR3 DNA sequence: TGTGCCAGCAGCTTGGGAACGGGACCAGCGGAAGAGACCCAGTACTTC.

The chain recombines TRBV6-4 with TRBJ2-6; D may match TRBD1 or TRBD2 (5 bases each). Germline V gene data show CDR1 as MRHNA and CDR2 as SNTAGT. Trimming cost V 4 bases and J 4 bases, with 14 bases left between them. This CDR3 is 16 amino acids long. CDR3 loop: CASSVGHGTGANVLTF. The DNA for the CDR3 is TGTGCCAGCAGTGTTGGACATGGGACCGGGGCCAACGTCCTGACTTTC.

This clone turned up a few times. The chain uses TRBV28 and TRBJ2-1; no firm D call. From germline, CDR1 is MDHEN and CDR2 SYDVKM. V was cut by 2 bases and J by 2 bases, with 22 bases left in between. This CDR3 is 19 amino acids long. CDR3 nucleotide sequence: TGTGCCAGCAGTTTAACCCCCATATTTGCGGCTCTTACCTACAATGAGCAGTTCTTC. Translated, it gives CASSLTPIFAALTYNEQFF.

The sample holds many counts of this clone. A clone one base away is much larger, so this may be a read error. V is TRBV4-1 and J is TRBJ1-1, with D unclear. The V gene's germline CDR1 is MGHRA and CDR2 YSYEKL. The CDR3 is made up of 13 amino acids. Trimming cost V 4 bases and J 6 bases, with 12 bases left between them. CDR3 DNA sequence: TGCGCCAGCAGCCCTCGCGACGGCCCTGAAGCTTTCTTT. It codes for CASSPRDGPEAFF.

The gene calls are TRBV5-1 and TRBJ1-6; possible D gene TRBD1, 6 bases. The CDR3 spans 15 residues. Trimming took off 1 base at V and 14 bases at J, with 19 bases between the two ends. The germline V gene has CDR1 SGHRS and CDR2 YFSETQ. This CDR3 reads CASSLNTGSKGALHF. The CDR3 DNA is TGCGCCAGCAGCTTGAATACAGGGAGCAAGGGGGCCCTCCACTTT.

This clone occurred many times. The rearrangement links TRBV5-1 to TRBJ2-2; 8 bases are a match to TRBD2. The germline gives CDR1 SGHRS, CDR2 YFSETQ. Trimming at V came to 4 bases and at J to 5 bases, leaving 10 bases not matched to a gene. The CDR3 loop spans 16 amino acids. The CDR3 sequence: CASSGREGYGTGELFF. The CDR3 DNA follows: TGCGCCAGCAGCGGCCGGGAGGGTTATGGGACCGGGGAGCTGTTTTTT. The variable domain in full, with the rest retrieved from reference TRBV5-1 and TRBJ2-2, is KAGVTQTPRYLIKTRGQQVTLSCSPISGHRSVSWYQQTPGQGLQFLFEYFSETQRNKGNFPGRFSGRQFSNSRSEMNVSTLELGDSALYLCASSGREGYGTGELFFGEGSRLTVL.

This clone has more than one count but fewer than ten. J is TRBJ2-7 and V is TRBV14, with D unclear. This CDR3 comprises 12 residues. Germline values: CDR1 SGHDN, CDR2 FVKESK. Deletions cut 3 bases from V and 6 bases from J, with 9 bases between. The CDR3 is CASSQAWREQYF. CDR3 DNA: TGTGCCAGCAGCCAGGCATGGCGCGAGCAGTACTTC. The variable domain in full, completed from reference TRBV14 and TRBJ2-7, reads EAGVTQFPSHSVIEKGQTVTLRCDPISGHDNLYWYRRVMGKEIKFLLHFVKESKQDESGMPNNRFLAERTGGTYSTLKVQPAELEDSGVYFCASSQAWREQYFGPGTRLTVT.

J is TRBJ2-7 and V is TRBV5-1, with TRBD2 matching 7 bases. In germline, CDR1 is SGHRS, CDR2 YFSETQ. This CDR3 comprises 15 residues. V gave up 0 bases and J gave up 2 bases; unmatched junction bases: 5. The CDR3 sequence: CASSLGGRRTYEQYF. CDR3 DNA: TGCGCCAGCAGCTTGGGCGGGAGACGAACCTACGAGCAGTACTTC. The full variable domain, in which reference TRBV5-1 and TRBJ2-7 provide the parts outside the CDR3, is KAGVTQTPRYLIKTRGQQVTLSCSPISGHRSVSWYQQTPGQGLQFLFEYFSETQRNKGNFPGRFSGRQFSNSRSEMNVSTLELGDSALYLCASSLGGRRTYEQYFGPGTRLTVT.

The genes are TRBV6-1 and TRBJ2-5; 7 nucleotides align to TRBD1. CDR1 and CDR2 (germline): MNHNS, SASEGT. V lost 7 bases and J lost 4; bases outside the gene matches: 9. The CDR3 runs to 14 residues. CDR3 residues: CASIAQGVSETQYF. CDR3 in DNA: TGTGCCAGCATTGCCCAGGGGGTATCAGAGACCCAGTACTTC.

This clone was seen repeatedly, ten times or more. The chain links TRBV2 to TRBJ2-2; no reliable D call. Germline CDR1 reads SNHLY; CDR2 reads FYNNEI. There are 12 residues in the CDR3. V lost 4 bases and J lost 3, with 3 bases in between. The CDR3 sequence: CASSGDTGELFF. In DNA, the CDR3 is TGTGCCAGCAGTGGGGACACCGGGGAGCTGTTTTTT.

This clone came up many times. The V and J genes are TRBV27 and TRBJ1-1; no clear D. V was clipped by 6 bases and J by 2 bases, with 4 bases between them. This CDR3 spans 11 amino acids. Germline V gene lookup returns CDR1 MNHEY and CDR2 SMNVEV (reference sequence). In DNA form, the CDR3 reads TGTGCCAGCAGGGACAACACTGAAGCTTTCTTT. It yields the protein CASRDNTEAFF.

The table lists this clone with many counts. This sequence joins TRBV6-2 or TRBV6-3 and TRBJ1-1; 7 positions agree with TRBD1. The CDR3 is 15 residues long. V shed 5 bases and J 5 bases; nucleotides not matched to a gene: 11. Germline lookup yields CDR1 MNHEY and CDR2 SVGEGT. DNA for the CDR3: TGTGCCAGCAGTACATTCACGACAGGGCGGACTGAAGCTTTCTTT. It codes for CASSTFTTGRTEAFF.

This clone showed up many times. This chain uses TRBV28 with TRBJ1-5, with D uncertain. V gave up 6 bases and J gave up 3 bases, with 6 bases separating them. The length of the CDR3 is 12 residues. Germline loops: CDR1 MDHEN, CDR2 SYDVKM. The CDR3 loop reads CASRKNNQPQHF. The DNA of the CDR3 is TGTGCCAGCAGAAAGAACAATCAGCCCCAGCATTTT.

This chain uses TRBV20-1 with TRBJ2-7, with a possible D match to TRBD2 (5 bases). The V gene lost 1 base and the J gene lost 0 bases, with 10 bases spanning the gap. Germline values: CDR1 DFQATT, CDR2 SNEGSKA (reference sequence). The CDR3 contains 14 residues. CDR3 sequence (DNA): TGCAGTGCTAGAGGAATTAGCGTCTCCTACGAGCAGTACTTC. Protein sequence: CSARGISVSYEQYF.

The table lists this clone with many counts. The V and J genes are TRBV5-8 and TRBJ1-1; no definite D call. Germline V gene data show CDR1 as SGHTS and CDR2 as YDEGEE. V gave up 2 bases and J gave up 3 bases, with 8 bases separating them. CDR3 length equals 13 residues. The CDR3 here is CASSFNTDTEAFF. DNA of the CDR3: TGTGCCAGCAGCTTTAACACAGACACTGAAGCTTTCTTT.

This clone was recorded at least ten times. The chain recombines TRBV5-6 with TRBJ2-7; 9 bases are shared with TRBD1. The CDR3 is 14 amino acids. With 4 bases clipped from V and 3 bases from J, the junction kept 5 bases outside the gene matches. Per the germline V gene, CDR1 is SGHDT and CDR2 is YYEEEE. CDR3 region: CASSIGTGHYEQYF. CDR3 sequence (DNA): TGTGCCAGCAGCATCGGGACAGGGCACTACGAGCAGTACTTC. Based on the CDR3 plus reference TRBV5-6 and TRBJ2-7, the full variable domain is DAGVTQSPTHLIKTRGQQVTLRCSPKSGHDTVSWYQQALGQGPQFIFQYYEEEERQRGNFPDRFSGHQFPNYSSELNVNALLLGDSALYLCASSIGTGHYEQYFGPGTRLTVT.

This clone was detected many times. This sequence joins TRBV2 and TRBJ2-1; 9 nucleotides line up with TRBD2. The CDR3 consists of 15 residues. V lost 6 bases and J lost 8; bases outside the gene matches: 11. CDR1 and CDR2 (germline): SNHLY, FYNNEI. The CDR3 reads CASRVAGAGGHEQFF. In nucleotides, the CDR3 is TGTGCCAGCAGGGTAGCGGGAGCGGGGGGCCATGAGCAGTTCTTC.

This clone was seen a handful of times. The chain carries TRBV12-3 or TRBV12-4 and TRBJ2-7; D perhaps matches TRBD1 (6 bases). This CDR3 region has 14 residues. V was trimmed by 5 bases and J by 3 bases, leaving 14 bases between them. The CDR3 is CASSQTGQNYEQYF. DNA of the CDR3: TGTGCCAGCAGTCAGACAGGTCAGAACTACGAGCAGTACTTC.

This clone appeared many times. This chain connects TRBV19 to TRBJ1-1; 8 positions agree with TRBD1. CDR1 and CDR2 (germline): LNHDA, SQIVND (reference sequence). Germline trimming cut 7 bases from V and 6 bases from J; bases unmatched to any gene: 4. CDR3 length: 12 amino acids. The CDR3 sequence is CASTPTGAEAFF. The CDR3 nucleotides read TGTGCCAGTACCCCGACAGGGGCTGAAGCTTTCTTT.

This clone has at least ten counts. A much bigger clone sits one base away, suggesting this may be a read error. The sample has other DNA sequences that encode this CDR3 too. V is TRBV6-6 and J is TRBJ2-1; the D gene is possibly TRBD2 (5 bases). The CDR3 has 14 residues. Germline CDR1 MNHNY, CDR2 SVGAGI (reference sequence). CDR3: CASSYSLEGNEQFF. In DNA form, the CDR3 reads TGTGCCAGTAGTTACTCCCTTGAGGGTAATGAGCAGTTCTTC.

In this sample, this clone turned up many times. The chain couples TRBV4-1 to TRBJ2-2, with D unclear. V was clipped by 4 bases and J by 7 bases, with 4 bases between them. This CDR3 contains 11 residues. Germline values: CDR1 MGHRA, CDR2 YSYEKL. CDR3 sequence: CASSRSGELFF. The CDR3 bases are TGCGCCAGCAGCCGTAGCGGGGAGCTGTTTTTT.